Listed here is a single TCR beta chain. V lost 1 base and J 7 bases, leaving 15 bases between the germline ends. CDR1 SGHNT and CDR2 YYREEE come from the germline V gene (reference sequence). The CDR3 is made up of 15 amino acids. This sample was taken from a study of blood T cell repertoires in COVID-19. Study summary: COVID-19 samples from acute and convalescent phases originated in the United States, Italy and Spain. T cells, B-cell-depleted T cells, or PBMCs provided the cDNA or gDNA that served as material.

Original handling: Amplification of reference gene primers provided the estimated nucleated cell counts. Libraries were prepared by immunoSEQ multiplex PCR; TCRdb keeps only in-frame clonotypes and omits some of them. V and J calls and clone size are given by that table; D and trimming were obtained from the DNA. Found here are roughly 71,000 clones, roughly 85% of them singletons; the top ten hold about 20%. Sequenced sample: peripheral blood. V gene TRBV5-4 combines with J gene TRBJ2-1, with D uncertain. The clonotype comes from an elderly woman with acute or convalescent COVID-19. This chain's CDR3 is CASSLLAEKRNEQFF. The CDR3 DNA reads as TGTGCCAGCAGCTTGCTGGCGGAGAAGAGAAATGAGCAGTTCTTC.